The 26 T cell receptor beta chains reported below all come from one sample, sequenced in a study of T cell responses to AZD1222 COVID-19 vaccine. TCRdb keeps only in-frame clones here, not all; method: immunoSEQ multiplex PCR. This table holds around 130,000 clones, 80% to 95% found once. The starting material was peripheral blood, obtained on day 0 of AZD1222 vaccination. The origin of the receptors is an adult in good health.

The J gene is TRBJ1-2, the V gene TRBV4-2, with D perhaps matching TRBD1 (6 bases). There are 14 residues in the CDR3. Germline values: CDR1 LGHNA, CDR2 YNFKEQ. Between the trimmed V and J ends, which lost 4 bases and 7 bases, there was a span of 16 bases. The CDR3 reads CASSLNRDSGGYTF. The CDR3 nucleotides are TGTGCCAGCAGCCTCAACAGGGATTCGGGTGGCTACACCTTC.

This chain's CDR3 is CASMSSGGLQPQHF. CDR3 nucleotide sequence: TGTGCCAGCATGTCTTCGGGGGGCCTTCAGCCCCAGCATTTT. The chain joins TRBV6-5 to TRBJ1-5; tentatively, D is TRBD1 (6 bases). There are 14 residues in the CDR3. Germline CDR1 MNHEY, CDR2 SVGAGI. Trimming shortened V by 7 bases and J by 6 bases, and 16 bases separated the two germline ends.

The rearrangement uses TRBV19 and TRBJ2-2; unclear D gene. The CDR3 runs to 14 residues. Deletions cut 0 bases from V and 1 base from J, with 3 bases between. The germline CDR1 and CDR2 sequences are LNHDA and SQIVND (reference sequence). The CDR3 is CASSIDMNTGELFF. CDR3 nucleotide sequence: TGTGCCAGTAGTATAGACATGAACACCGGGGAGCTGTTTTTT. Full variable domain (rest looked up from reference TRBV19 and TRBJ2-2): DGGITQSPKYLFRKEGQNVTLSCEQNLNHDAMYWYRQDPGQGLRLIYYSQIVNDFQKGDIAEGYSVSREKKESFPLTVTSAQKNPTAFYLCASSIDMNTGELFFGEGSRLTVL.

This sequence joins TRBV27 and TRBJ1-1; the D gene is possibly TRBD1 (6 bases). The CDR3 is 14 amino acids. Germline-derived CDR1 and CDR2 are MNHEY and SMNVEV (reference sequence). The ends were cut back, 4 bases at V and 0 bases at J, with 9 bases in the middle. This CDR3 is CASSSTGLNTEAFF. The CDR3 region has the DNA TGTGCCAGCAGTTCTACAGGGCTGAACACTGAAGCTTTCTTT.

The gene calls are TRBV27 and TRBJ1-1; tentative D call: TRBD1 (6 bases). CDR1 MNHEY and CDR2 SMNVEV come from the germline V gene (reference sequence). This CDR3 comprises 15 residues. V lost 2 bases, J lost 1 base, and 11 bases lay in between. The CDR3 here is CASSLMGGSNTEAFF. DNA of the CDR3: TGTGCCAGCAGTTTAATGGGGGGCTCGAACACTGAAGCTTTCTTT.

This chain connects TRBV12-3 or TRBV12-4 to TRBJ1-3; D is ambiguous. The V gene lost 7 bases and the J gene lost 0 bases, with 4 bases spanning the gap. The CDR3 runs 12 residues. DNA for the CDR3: TGTGCCAGCAAGTCCTCTGGAAACACCATATATTTT. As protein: CASKSSGNTIYF.

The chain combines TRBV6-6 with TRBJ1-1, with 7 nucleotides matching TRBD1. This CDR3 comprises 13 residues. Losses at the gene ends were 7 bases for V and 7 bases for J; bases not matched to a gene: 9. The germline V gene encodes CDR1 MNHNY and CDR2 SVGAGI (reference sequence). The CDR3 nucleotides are TGTGCCAGCATTCAGGGGGGGGCCAGTGAAGCTTTCTTT. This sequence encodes CASIQGGASEAFF.

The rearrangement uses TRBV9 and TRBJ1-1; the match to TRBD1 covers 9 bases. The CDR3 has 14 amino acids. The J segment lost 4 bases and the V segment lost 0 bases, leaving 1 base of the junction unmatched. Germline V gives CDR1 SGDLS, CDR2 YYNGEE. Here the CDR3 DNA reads TGTGCCAGCAGCGTAGGGGACAGGGCCACTGAAGCTTTCTTT. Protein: CASSVGDRATEAFF.

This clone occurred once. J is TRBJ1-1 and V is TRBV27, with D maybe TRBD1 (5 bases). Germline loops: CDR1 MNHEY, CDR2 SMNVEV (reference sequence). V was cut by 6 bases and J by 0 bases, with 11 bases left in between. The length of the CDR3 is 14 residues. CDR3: CASSKTALNTEAFF. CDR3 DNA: TGTGCCAGCAGCAAGACAGCTTTGAACACTGAAGCTTTCTTT.

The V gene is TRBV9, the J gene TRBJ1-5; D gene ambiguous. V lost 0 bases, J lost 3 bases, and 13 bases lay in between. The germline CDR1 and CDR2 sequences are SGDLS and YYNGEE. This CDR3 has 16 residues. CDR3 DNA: TGTGCCAGCAGCGTAGAGCTGCGGATCTCCAATCAGCCCCAGCATTTT. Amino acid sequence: CASSVELRISNQPQHF.

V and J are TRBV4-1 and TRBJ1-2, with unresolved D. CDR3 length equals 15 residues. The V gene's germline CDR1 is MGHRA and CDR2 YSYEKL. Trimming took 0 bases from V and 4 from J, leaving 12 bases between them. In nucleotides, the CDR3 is TGCGCCAGCAGCCAAGAAGAAGAAGGGCGCTATGGCTACACCTTC. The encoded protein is CASSQEEEGRYGYTF.

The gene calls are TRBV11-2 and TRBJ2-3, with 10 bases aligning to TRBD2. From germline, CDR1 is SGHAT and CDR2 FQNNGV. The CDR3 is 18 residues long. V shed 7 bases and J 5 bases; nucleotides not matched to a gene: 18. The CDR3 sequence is CASNNLGASGRYQDTQYF. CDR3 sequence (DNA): TGTGCCAGCAACAATTTAGGCGCTAGCGGGAGATACCAAGATACGCAGTATTTT.

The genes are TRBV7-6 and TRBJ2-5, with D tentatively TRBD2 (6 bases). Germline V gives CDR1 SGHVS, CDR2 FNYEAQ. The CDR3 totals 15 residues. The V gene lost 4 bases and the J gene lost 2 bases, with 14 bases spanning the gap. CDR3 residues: CASSYEPGSQETQYF. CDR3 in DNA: TGTGCCAGCAGCTACGAACCCGGGAGTCAAGAGACCCAGTACTTC.

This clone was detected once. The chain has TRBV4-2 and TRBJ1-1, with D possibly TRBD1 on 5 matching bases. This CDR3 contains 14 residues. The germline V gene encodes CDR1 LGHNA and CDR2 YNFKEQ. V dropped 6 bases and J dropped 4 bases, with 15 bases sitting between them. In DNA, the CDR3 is TGTGCCAGCAGTGGGGGGGGATTGAGCACTGAAGCTTTCTTT. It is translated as CASSGGGLSTEAFF.

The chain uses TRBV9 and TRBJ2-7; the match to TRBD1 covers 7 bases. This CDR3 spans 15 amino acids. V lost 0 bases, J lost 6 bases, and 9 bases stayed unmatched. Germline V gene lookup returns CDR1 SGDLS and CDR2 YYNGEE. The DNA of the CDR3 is TGTGCCAGCAGCGTAGTCCGAGACAGGGCTGGCGAGCAGTACTTC. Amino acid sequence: CASSVVRDRAGEQYF.

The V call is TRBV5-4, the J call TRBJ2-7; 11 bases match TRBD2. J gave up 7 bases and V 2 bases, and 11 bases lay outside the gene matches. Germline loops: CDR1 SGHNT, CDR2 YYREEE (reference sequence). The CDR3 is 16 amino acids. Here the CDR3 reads CASSLPGLAAPKEQYF. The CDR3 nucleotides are TGTGCCAGCAGCTTACCGGGACTAGCGGCCCCTAAGGAGCAGTACTTC.

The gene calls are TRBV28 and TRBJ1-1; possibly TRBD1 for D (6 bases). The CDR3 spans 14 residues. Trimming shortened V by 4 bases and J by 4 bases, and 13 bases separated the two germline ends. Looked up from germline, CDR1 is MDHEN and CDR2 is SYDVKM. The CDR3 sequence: CASSSGARVTEAFF. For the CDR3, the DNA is TGTGCCAGCAGTTCGGGGGCTCGGGTCACTGAAGCTTTCTTT.

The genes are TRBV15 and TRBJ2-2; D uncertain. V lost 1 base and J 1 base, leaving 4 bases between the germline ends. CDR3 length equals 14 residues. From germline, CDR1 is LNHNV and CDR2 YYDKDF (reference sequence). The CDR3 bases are TGTGCCACCAGCAGAGGTCAGAACACCGGGGAGCTGTTTTTT. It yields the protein CATSRGQNTGELFF.

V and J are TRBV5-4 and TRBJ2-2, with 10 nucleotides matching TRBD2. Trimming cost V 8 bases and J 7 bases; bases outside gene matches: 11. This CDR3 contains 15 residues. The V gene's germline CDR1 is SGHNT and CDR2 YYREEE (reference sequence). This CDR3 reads CARSISGRPGGELFF. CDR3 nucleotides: TGTGCCAGAAGTATTAGCGGGAGGCCCGGCGGGGAGCTGTTTTTT. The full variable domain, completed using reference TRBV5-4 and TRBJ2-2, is ETGVTQSPTHLIKTRGQQVTLRCSSQSGHNTVSWYQQALGQGPQFIFQYYREEENGRGNFPPRFSGLQFPNYSSELNVNALELDDSALYLCARSISGRPGGELFFGEGSRLTVL.

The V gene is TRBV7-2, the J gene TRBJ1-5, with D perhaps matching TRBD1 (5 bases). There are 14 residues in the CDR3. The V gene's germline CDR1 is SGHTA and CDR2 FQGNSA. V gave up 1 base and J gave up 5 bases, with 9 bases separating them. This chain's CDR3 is CASSLVTAHQPQHF. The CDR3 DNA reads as TGTGCCAGCAGCTTAGTGACAGCCCATCAGCCCCAGCATTTT.

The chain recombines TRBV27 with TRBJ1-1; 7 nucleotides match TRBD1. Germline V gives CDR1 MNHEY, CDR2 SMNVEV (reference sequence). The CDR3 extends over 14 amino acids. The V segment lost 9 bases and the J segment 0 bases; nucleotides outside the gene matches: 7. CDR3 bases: TGTGCCAGTGCATGGGACAGCATGAACACTGAAGCTTTCTTT. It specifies CASAWDSMNTEAFF.

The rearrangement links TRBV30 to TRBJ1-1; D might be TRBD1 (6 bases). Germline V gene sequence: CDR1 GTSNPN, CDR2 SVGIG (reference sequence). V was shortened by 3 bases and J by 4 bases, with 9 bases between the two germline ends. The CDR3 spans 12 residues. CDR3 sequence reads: CAWRNRVTEAFF. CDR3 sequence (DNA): TGTGCCTGGAGAAACAGGGTCACTGAAGCTTTCTTT.

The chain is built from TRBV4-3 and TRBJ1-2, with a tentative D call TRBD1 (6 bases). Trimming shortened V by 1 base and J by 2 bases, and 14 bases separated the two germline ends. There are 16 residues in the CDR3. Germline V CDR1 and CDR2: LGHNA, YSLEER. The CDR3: CASSQVGGGSNYGYTF. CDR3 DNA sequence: TGCGCCAGCAGCCAAGTTGGGGGGGGCAGCAACTATGGCTACACCTTC.

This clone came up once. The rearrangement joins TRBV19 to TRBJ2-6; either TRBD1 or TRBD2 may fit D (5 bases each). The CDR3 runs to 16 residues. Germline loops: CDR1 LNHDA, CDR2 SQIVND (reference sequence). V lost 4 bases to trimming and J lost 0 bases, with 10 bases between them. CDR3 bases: TGTGCCAGTAGTAGGGGACGGGCCTCTGGGGCCAACGTCCTGACTTTC. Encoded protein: CASSRGRASGANVLTF.

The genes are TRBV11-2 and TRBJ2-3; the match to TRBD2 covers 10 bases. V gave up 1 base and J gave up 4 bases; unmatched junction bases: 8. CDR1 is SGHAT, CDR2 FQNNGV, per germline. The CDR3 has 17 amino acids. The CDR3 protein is CASSLVSSGRLSDTQYF. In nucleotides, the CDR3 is TGTGCCAGCAGCTTAGTTTCTAGCGGGAGATTATCAGATACGCAGTATTTT.

The CDR3 loop is CSVEESGFTEAFF. In DNA, the CDR3 is TGCAGCGTTGAAGAATCGGGATTCACTGAAGCTTTCTTT. The chain recombines TRBV29-1 with TRBJ1-1; D is undetermined. The ends were cut back, 0 bases at V and 4 bases at J, with 9 bases in the middle. This CDR3 spans 13 amino acids. Germline loops: CDR1 SQVTM, CDR2 ANQGSEA.